These 7 T cell receptor beta chains originate from one sample sequenced in a study of STAT5B mutations in CD4+ large granular lymphocyte leukemia. TCRdb's table, derived via immunoSEQ multiplex PCR, lists solely in-frame clones and lacks some. Among about 38,000 clones listed, 65% to 90% were seen once. The material sequenced was CD4+ T cells from blood buffy coats. Receptors were obtained from a human donor in good health.

This clone turned up a few times. The V gene is TRBV6-1, the J gene TRBJ1-6; D is uncertain. The CDR3 covers 14 residues. CDR1 is MNHNS and CDR2 is SASEGT in the germline V gene. Trimming took 4 bases from V and 7 from J, leaving 11 bases between them. The CDR3 spells CASSAETDNSPLHF. The CDR3 nucleotides are TGTGCCAGCAGTGCCGAGACTGACAATTCACCCCTCCACTTT.

J is TRBJ1-1 and V is TRBV4-2; D is unresolved. V shed 0 bases and J shed 2 bases, with 10 bases lying between them. Germline assignment: CDR1 LGHNA and CDR2 YNFKEQ. The CDR3 sequence is 15 residues long. CDR3 protein: CASSQETKFNTEAFF. The CDR3 coding sequence is TGTGCCAGCAGCCAAGAGACCAAGTTTAACACTGAAGCTTTCTTT.

Concerning this clone: The junction departs from germline at one end; a sequencing error may be responsible. The V gene is TRBV15, the J gene TRBJ2-4; unclear D gene. The V gene's germline CDR1 is LNHNV and CDR2 YYDKDF (reference sequence). The CDR3 has 11 amino acids. Written as DNA, the CDR3 is TGTGCCACCAGCAGAGATTCGGCGCTGAACTTC. Protein sequence: CATSRDSALNF.

This chain connects TRBV30 to TRBJ1-4; 8 bases agree with TRBD1. The germline gives CDR1 GTSNPN, CDR2 SVGIG (reference sequence). The V and J ends lost 2 bases and 4 bases, in that order; junction bases with no gene match: 12. The CDR3 spans 17 residues. The CDR3 loop is CAWSQRARGLGNEKLFF. The CDR3 nucleotides read TGTGCCTGGAGTCAACGGGCCAGGGGGCTGGGTAATGAAAAACTGTTTTTT.

As regards this clone: The junction departs from germline at one end; a sequencing error may be responsible. V and J are TRBV19 and TRBJ1-5, with TRBD1 matching over 7 bases. The CDR3 has 15 residues. Germline V lookup: CDR1 LNHDA, CDR2 SQIVND (reference sequence). This CDR3 reads CASSLDRAPRQPQHF. The CDR3 nucleotides are TGTGCCAGTAGTCTAGACAGGGCCCCTCGCCAGCCCCAGCATTTT.

This chain uses TRBV5-6 with TRBJ2-2; D is uncertain. V was cut by 0 bases and J by 9 bases, with 15 bases left in between. Germline-derived CDR1 and CDR2 are SGHDT and YYEEEE. This CDR3 is built from 15 residues. CDR3 residues: CASSLGSRPDRELFF. CDR3 sequence (DNA): TGTGCCAGCAGCTTGGGTTCCCGCCCCGACCGGGAGCTGTTTTTT.

The sample holds one count of this clone. The chain links TRBV7-9 to TRBJ2-3; D is possibly TRBD1 or TRBD2 (6 bases each). V was clipped by 4 bases and J by 1 base, with 15 bases between them. This CDR3 region has 16 residues. From germline, CDR1 is SEHNR and CDR2 FQNEAQ (reference sequence). As DNA, the CDR3 is TGTGCCAGCAGCTGGGAAGGGGGGCGAGGCACAGATACGCAGTATTTT. Residues: CASSWEGGRGTDTQYF.